This entry lists 27 T cell receptor beta chains sequenced from one sample in a study of human T cells and chemical hapten exposure. Time point reported: patch test 3, about 24 weeks after DPC sensitization. Treatment of the sample: therapeutic diphenylcyclopropenone sensitization with weekly scalp DPC. From the RACE reads, TCRdb called clonotypes with MiXCR, one entry per CDR3 protein. The table includes about 200,000 distinct CDR3 sequences, under 30% detected once. This sample comprised whole blood, obtained in connection with sensitization to the hapten diphenylcyclopropenone (DPC). The receptors were sampled from a woman in her 40s with alopecia areata. Some clones in this sample may be carry-over from other donors' samples.

This clonotype was seen at least ten times. This chain joins TRBV29-1 and TRBJ2-7, with 7 bases identical to TRBD2. Per germline, CDR1 SQVTM and CDR2 ANQGSEA. The ends lost 6 bases at V and 7 bases at J; junction bases unmatched: 9. This CDR3 comprises 12 residues. DNA of the CDR3: TGCAGCGTCAGCGGGACTTTTGGAGAGCAGTACTTC. Its translation is CSVSGTFGEQYF.

This clonotype was observed a few times. J is TRBJ2-1 and V is TRBV11-2; 11 bases fit TRBD2. V was clipped by 5 bases and J by 6 bases; unmatched bases: 9. The germline CDR1 and CDR2 sequences are SGHAT and FQNNGV. The CDR3 sequence is 16 residues long. This chain's CDR3 is CASSVPGLAAINEQFF. Written as DNA, the CDR3 is TGTGCCAGCAGCGTGCCGGGACTAGCGGCAATCAATGAGCAGTTCTTC.

The chain combines TRBV20-1 with TRBJ2-3, with 7 bases aligning to TRBD2. Germline V gene lookup returns CDR1 DFQATT and CDR2 SNEGSKA (reference sequence). Trimming at V came to 5 bases and at J to 0 bases, leaving 5 bases not matched to a gene. The CDR3 sequence is 14 residues long. Written as DNA, the CDR3 is TGCAGTGCTCGGGACTACCTGAGCACAGATACGCAGTATTTT. Protein product: CSARDYLSTDTQYF.

Many counts were recorded for this clonotype. This chain joins TRBV29-1 and TRBJ2-5; D is possibly TRBD1 or TRBD2 (5 bases each). Germline values: CDR1 SQVTM, CDR2 ANQGSEA. Trimming stripped 3 bases from V and 5 bases from J, with 10 bases between. This CDR3 region has 12 residues. CDR3 region: CSVDRGTETQYF. The CDR3 DNA is TGCAGCGTTGATCGAGGGACCGAGACCCAGTACTTC.

V and J are TRBV10-3 and TRBJ2-5; D ambiguous. CDR1 ENHRY and CDR2 SYGVKD come from the germline V gene. This CDR3 contains 15 residues. Trimming removed 7 bases at V and 5 bases at J, with 20 bases between. CDR3 in amino acids: CAIKNNGRAVETQYF. CDR3 in DNA: TGTGCCATCAAGAACAATGGCCGGGCGGTCGAGACCCAGTACTTC.

The rearrangement links TRBV5-8 to TRBJ2-2, with 7 nucleotides matching TRBD2. From germline, CDR1 is SGHTS and CDR2 YDEGEE. This CDR3 region has 16 residues. The trim removed 0 bases at V and 1 base at J, leaving 3 bases unmatched. The CDR3, as DNA: TGTGCCAGCAGCTTGGCCCGGACTAGGAACACCGGGGAGCTGTTTTTT. Translation: CASSLARTRNTGELFF.

The chain couples TRBV7-2 to TRBJ2-5, with 11 bases lining up with TRBD1. CDR3 length equals 16 residues. CDR1 SGHTA and CDR2 FQGNSA come from the germline V gene. V lost 5 bases, J lost 5 bases, and 10 bases stayed unmatched. The CDR3, as DNA: TGTGCCAGCAGCCCACTACACGGGACAGGGGGTGAGACCCAGTACTTC. Translated, it gives CASSPLHGTGGETQYF.

The sample holds a few counts of this clonotype. The genes are TRBV28 and TRBJ2-7; weak D call: TRBD2 (5 bases). From germline, CDR1 is MDHEN and CDR2 SYDVKM. The CDR3 loop spans 12 amino acids. V was cut by 7 bases and J by 2 bases, with 9 bases left in between. This CDR3 reads CASTRGTYEQYF. The CDR3 nucleotides read TGTGCCAGCACCCGGGGAACCTACGAGCAGTACTTC.

This sequence joins TRBV28 and TRBJ2-2, with D unclear. V was cut by 2 bases and J by 1 base, with 8 bases left in between. This CDR3 region has 15 residues. CDR1 and CDR2 (germline): MDHEN, SYDVKM. CDR3 bases: TGTGCCAGCAGTTTAATTTGGGAGAACACCGGGGAGCTGTTTTTT. Its protein product is CASSLIWENTGELFF.

The genes are TRBV20-1 and TRBJ1-5; weak D call: TRBD1 (5 bases). The CDR3 is 14 residues long. The V end lost 4 bases, the J end lost 1 base, and 11 bases lay between the germline ends. In germline, CDR1 is DFQATT, CDR2 SNEGSKA (reference sequence). This chain's CDR3 is CSAISNRSNQPQHF. In nucleotides, the CDR3 is TGCAGTGCTATAAGTAACAGGAGCAATCAGCCCCAGCATTTT.

The V gene is TRBV24-1, the J gene TRBJ1-5, with a weak D call TRBD1 (6 bases). Germline CDR1 is KGHDR and CDR2 is SFDVKD. The V end was cut by 3 bases, the J end by 7 bases, with 12 bases between. This CDR3 is built from 14 residues. The DNA for the CDR3 is TGTGCCACCAGTGATCCACAGGGAGGACAGCCCCAGCATTTT. It is translated as CATSDPQGGQPQHF.

The V gene is TRBV5-1, the J gene TRBJ2-5; 9 bases map to TRBD1. Trimming at V came to 3 bases and at J to 5 bases, leaving 5 bases not matched to a gene. CDR3 length equals 14 residues. Germline CDR1 is SGHRS and CDR2 is YFSETQ. This chain's CDR3 is CASSSQGALETQYF. The CDR3 coding sequence is TGCGCCAGCAGCTCACAGGGGGCCTTGGAGACCCAGTACTTC.

This clonotype was counted ten times or more. This chain links TRBV11-2 with TRBJ2-1; TRBD2 aligns across 7 bases. Germline V lookup: CDR1 SGHAT, CDR2 FQNNGV. The CDR3 sequence is 15 residues long. Trimming removed 3 bases from V and 0 bases from J; junction bases left unmatched: 2. CDR3 region: CASSLGGSSYNEQFF. The CDR3 coding sequence is TGTGCCAGCAGCTTGGGGGGGAGCTCCTACAATGAGCAGTTCTTC. The whole variable domain, filled in from reference TRBV11-2 and TRBJ2-1, reads EAGVAQSPRYKIIEKRQSVAFWCNPISGHATLYWYQQILGQGPKLLIQFQNNGVVDDSQLPKDRFSAERLKGVDSTLKIQPAKLEDSAVYLCASSLGGSSYNEQFFGPGTRLTVL.

The rearrangement links TRBV10-3 to TRBJ1-1; D is unclear. CDR3 length: 13 residues. Germline-derived CDR1 and CDR2 are ENHRY and SYGVKD. The germline V and J ends were trimmed by 6 bases and 1 base, with 9 bases remaining between them. The CDR3 region is CAIRNQQNTEAFF. DNA of the CDR3: TGTGCCATCAGGAACCAACAGAACACTGAAGCTTTCTTT.

The J gene is TRBJ2-7, the V gene TRBV12-3 or TRBV12-4; D gene ambiguous. Deletions cut 7 bases from V and 5 bases from J, with 9 bases between. This CDR3 has 11 residues. In DNA form, the CDR3 reads TGTGCCAGCACCGCGGTGCACGAGCAGTACTTC. Its translation is CASTAVHEQYF.

The chain combines TRBV12-3 or TRBV12-4 with TRBJ1-4; perhaps TRBD1 as D (6 bases). V gave up 5 bases and J gave up 7 bases, with 14 bases separating them. CDR3 length: 14 amino acids. CDR3 amino acids: CASSETGGSEKLFF. CDR3 DNA: TGTGCCAGCAGTGAGACAGGTGGCAGTGAAAAACTGTTTTTT.

The V call is TRBV20-1, the J call TRBJ2-3; D uncertain. Per the germline V gene, CDR1 is DFQATT and CDR2 is SNEGSKA (reference sequence). The CDR3 totals 11 residues. The V end lost 3 bases, the J end lost 10 bases, and 11 bases lay between the germline ends. The CDR3 bases are TGCAGTGCTAGCTTCGGCTTTTCGCAGTATTTT. As protein: CSASFGFSQYF.

This chain connects TRBV20-1 to TRBJ1-5; D possibly corresponds to TRBD1 (6 bases). Germline values: CDR1 DFQATT, CDR2 SNEGSKA (reference sequence). The CDR3 contains 14 residues. Trimming cost V 5 bases and J 7 bases, with 18 bases left between them. The CDR3 sequence is CSASTGPFGQPQHF. The CDR3 nucleotides read TGCAGTGCTTCAACAGGGCCCTTTGGACAGCCCCAGCATTTT.

This clonotype has a count of ten or more. The chain is built from TRBV5-1 and TRBJ2-1, with 10 bases that match TRBD2. V was pared by 3 bases and J by 0 bases, with 0 bases of the junction left unmatched. The CDR3 runs 15 residues. Germline assignment: CDR1 SGHRS and CDR2 YFSETQ. The CDR3 DNA follows: TGCGCCAGCAGCTCTAGCGGGGGCTCCTACAATGAGCAGTTCTTC. Translation: CASSSSGGSYNEQFF.

This clonotype appeared a few times. CDR3 sequence: CASSLGTSGRGEQYF. The CDR3 DNA reads as TGTGCCAGCTCCCTAGGGACTAGCGGGAGAGGCGAGCAGTACTTC. The chain joins TRBV18 to TRBJ2-7, with 14 nucleotides matching TRBD2. Germline lookup yields CDR1 KGHSH and CDR2 LQKENI. The CDR3 is 15 residues long. V was pared by 6 bases and J by 6 bases, with 7 bases of the junction left unmatched.

The V gene is TRBV5-6, the J gene TRBJ2-7, with a tentative D call TRBD2 (5 bases). V was cut by 3 bases and J by 2 bases, with 12 bases left in between. Per germline, CDR1 SGHDT and CDR2 YYEEEE. The CDR3 is 14 residues long. CDR3 nucleotide sequence: TGTGCCAGCAGCTCTTCAACTAGTCCCTACGAGCAGTACTTC. The encoded protein is CASSSSTSPYEQYF.

V gene TRBV5-1 combines with J gene TRBJ2-3, with 12 bases matching TRBD2. Germline V CDR1 and CDR2: SGHRS, YFSETQ. V shed 3 bases, J shed 2 bases, and the junction held 1 base outside the gene matches. The CDR3 runs 15 residues. The CDR3 bases are TGCGCCAGCAGCTGGACTAGCGGGGCCACAGATACGCAGTATTTT. Protein sequence: CASSWTSGATDTQYF.

The V gene is TRBV27, the J gene TRBJ1-2, with TRBD1 matching over 7 bases. Looked up from germline, CDR1 is MNHEY and CDR2 is SMNVEV (reference sequence). This CDR3 comprises 15 residues. Trimming took 0 bases from V and 4 from J; bases not matched to a gene: 5. The CDR3 sequence: CASSLSGQASYGYTF. The CDR3 coding sequence is TGTGCCAGCAGTTTATCCGGACAGGCCAGCTATGGCTACACCTTC.

This clonotype occurred a few times. The chain recombines TRBV29-1 with TRBJ2-3; D gene ambiguous. CDR1 SQVTM and CDR2 ANQGSEA come from the germline V gene. The V end lost 3 bases, the J end lost 2 bases, and 12 bases lay between the germline ends. This CDR3 has 14 amino acids. CDR3 bases: TGCAGCGTTGAGTGCTCAGATAACACAGATACGCAGTATTTT. It translates to CSVECSDNTDTQYF.

There are a few counts of this clonotype. This sequence joins TRBV6-6 and TRBJ2-4, with 9 positions matching TRBD2. The J segment lost 5 bases and the V segment lost 5 bases, leaving 10 bases of the junction unmatched. Germline lookup yields CDR1 MNHNY and CDR2 SVGAGI (reference sequence). This CDR3 has 16 amino acids. CDR3 loop: CASSDRLAGSQNIQYF. CDR3 DNA sequence: TGTGCCAGCAGTGATCGCCTAGCGGGAAGCCAAAACATTCAGTACTTC.

V usage is TRBV24-1 and J usage is TRBJ2-1, with TRBD2 matching over 9 bases. V was pared by 4 bases and J by 9 bases, with 12 bases of the junction left unmatched. The CDR3 spans 16 residues. Germline V CDR1 and CDR2: KGHDR, SFDVKD. This chain's CDR3 is CATSESGTSYGGEQFF. The CDR3 bases are TGTGCCACCAGTGAGTCCGGGACTAGCTATGGGGGTGAGCAGTTCTTC.

This clonotype was counted only a few times. The chain recombines TRBV20-1 with TRBJ1-3; D uncertain. Between the trimmed V and J ends, which lost 2 bases and 4 bases, there was a span of 6 bases. The CDR3 extends over 12 amino acids. Germline assignment: CDR1 DFQATT and CDR2 SNEGSKA (reference sequence). The CDR3 DNA is TGCAGTGCTAGACAGAAGGGAAACACCATATATTTT. Its protein product is CSARQKGNTIYF.